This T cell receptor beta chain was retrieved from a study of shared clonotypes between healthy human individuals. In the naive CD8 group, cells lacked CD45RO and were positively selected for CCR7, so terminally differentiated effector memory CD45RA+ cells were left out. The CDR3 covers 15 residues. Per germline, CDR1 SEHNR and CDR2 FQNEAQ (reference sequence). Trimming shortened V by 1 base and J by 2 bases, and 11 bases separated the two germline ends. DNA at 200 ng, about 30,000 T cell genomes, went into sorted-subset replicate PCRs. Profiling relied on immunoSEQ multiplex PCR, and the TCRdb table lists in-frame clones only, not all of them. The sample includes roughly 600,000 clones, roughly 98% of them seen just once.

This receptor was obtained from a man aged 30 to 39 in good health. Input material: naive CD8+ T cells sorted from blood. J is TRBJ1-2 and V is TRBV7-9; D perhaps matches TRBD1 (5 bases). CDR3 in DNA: TGTGCCAGCAGCTTAGTGGCCAGGGTAAACTATGGCTACACCTTC. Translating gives CASSLVARVNYGYTF.